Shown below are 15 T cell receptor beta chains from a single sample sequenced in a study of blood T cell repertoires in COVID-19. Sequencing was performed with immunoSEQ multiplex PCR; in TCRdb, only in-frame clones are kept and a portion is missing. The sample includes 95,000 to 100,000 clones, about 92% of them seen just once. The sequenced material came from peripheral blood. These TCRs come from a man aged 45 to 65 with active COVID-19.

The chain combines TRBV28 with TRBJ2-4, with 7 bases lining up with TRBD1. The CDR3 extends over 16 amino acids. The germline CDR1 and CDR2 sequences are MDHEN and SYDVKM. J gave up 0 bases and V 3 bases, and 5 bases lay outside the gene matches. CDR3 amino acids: CASSFGTALAKNIQYF. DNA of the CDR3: TGTGCCAGCAGTTTCGGGACAGCTCTAGCCAAAAACATTCAGTACTTC.

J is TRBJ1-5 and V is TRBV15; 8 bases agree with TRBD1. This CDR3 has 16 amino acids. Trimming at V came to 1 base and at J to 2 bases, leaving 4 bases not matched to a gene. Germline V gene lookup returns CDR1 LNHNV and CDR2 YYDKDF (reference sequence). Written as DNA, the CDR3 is TGTGCCACCAGCAGAGGGGGGGGACAGGGCAATCAGCCCCAGCATTTT. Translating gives CATSRGGGQGNQPQHF. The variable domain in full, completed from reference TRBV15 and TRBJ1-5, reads DAMVIQNPRYQVTQFGKPVTLSCSQTLNHNVMYWYQQKSSQAPKLLFHYYDKDFNNEADTPDNFQSRRPNTSFCFLDIRSPGLGDTAMYLCATSRGGGQGNQPQHFGDGTRLSIL.

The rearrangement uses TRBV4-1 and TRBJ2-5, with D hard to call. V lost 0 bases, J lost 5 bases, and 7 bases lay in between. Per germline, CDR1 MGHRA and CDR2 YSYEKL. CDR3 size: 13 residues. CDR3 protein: CASSQDFEETQYF. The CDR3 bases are TGCGCCAGCAGCCAAGATTTCGAGGAGACCCAGTACTTC.

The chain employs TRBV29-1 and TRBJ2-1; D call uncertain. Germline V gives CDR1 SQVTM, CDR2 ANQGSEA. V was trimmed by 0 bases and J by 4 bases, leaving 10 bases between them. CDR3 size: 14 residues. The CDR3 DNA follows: TGCAGCGTTGAAGATTCCCGTCGGTACAATGAGCAGTTCTTC. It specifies CSVEDSRRYNEQFF.

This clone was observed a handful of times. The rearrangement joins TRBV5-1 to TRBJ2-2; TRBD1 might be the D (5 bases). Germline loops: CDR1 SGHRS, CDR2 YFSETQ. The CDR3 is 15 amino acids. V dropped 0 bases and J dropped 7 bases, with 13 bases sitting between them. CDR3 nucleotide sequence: TGCGCCAGCAGCTTGGTGTCAGGGTTCGGCGGGGAGCTGTTTTTT. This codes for CASSLVSGFGGELFF.

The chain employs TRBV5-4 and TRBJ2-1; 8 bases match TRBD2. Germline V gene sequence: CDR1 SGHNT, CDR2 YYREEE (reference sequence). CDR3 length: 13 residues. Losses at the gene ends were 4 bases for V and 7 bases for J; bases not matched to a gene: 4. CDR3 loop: CASSAAGVNEQFF. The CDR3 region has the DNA TGTGCCAGCAGCGCAGCGGGAGTGAATGAGCAGTTCTTC.

The CDR3 region has the DNA TGTGCCAGTAGTAATCTTGCGGGAGGCATCCATGAGCAGTTCTTC. It is translated as CASSNLAGGIHEQFF. V gene TRBV19 combines with J gene TRBJ2-1; TRBD2 matches at 8 bases. V dropped 4 bases and J dropped 8; count of bases not matched to a gene: 10. The CDR3 contains 15 residues. The V gene's germline CDR1 is LNHDA and CDR2 SQIVND (reference sequence). The full variable domain, its missing parts supplied by reference TRBV19 and TRBJ2-1, is DGGITQSPKYLFRKEGQNVTLSCEQNLNHDAMYWYRQDPGQGLRLIYYSQIVNDFQKGDIAEGYSVSREKKESFPLTVTSAQKNPTAFYLCASSNLAGGIHEQFFGPGTRLTVL.

The CDR3 loop reads CASSPTTGTGKNEQYF. DNA for the CDR3: TGTGCCAGCAGTCCGACTACCGGGACAGGGAAGAACGAGCAGTACTTC. V is TRBV7-9 and J is TRBJ2-7; TRBD1 agrees at 9 bases. Per germline, CDR1 SEHNR and CDR2 FQNEAQ (reference sequence). The CDR3 extends over 16 amino acids. The V gene end was trimmed by 6 bases and the J gene end by 5 bases; junction bases not matched to a gene: 14. The full variable domain, rest sourced from reference TRBV7-9 and TRBJ2-7, is DTGVSQNPRHKITKRGQNVTFRCDPISEHNRLYWYRQTLGQGPEFLTYFQNEAQLEKSRLLSDRFSAERPKGSFSTLEIQRTEQGDSAMYLCASSPTTGTGKNEQYFGPGTRLTVT.

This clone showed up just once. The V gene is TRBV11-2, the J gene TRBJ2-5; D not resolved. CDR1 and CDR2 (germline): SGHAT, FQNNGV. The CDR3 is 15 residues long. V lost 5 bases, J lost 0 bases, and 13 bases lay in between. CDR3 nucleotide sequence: TGTGCCAGCAGCAGGAGAAATTCGAACCAAGAGACCCAGTACTTC. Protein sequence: CASSRRNSNQETQYF.

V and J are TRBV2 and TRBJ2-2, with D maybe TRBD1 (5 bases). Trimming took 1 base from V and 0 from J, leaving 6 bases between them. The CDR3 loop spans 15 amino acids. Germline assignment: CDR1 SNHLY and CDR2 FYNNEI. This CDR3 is CASSEGTTNTGELFF. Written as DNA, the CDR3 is TGTGCCAGCAGTGAAGGGACAACGAACACCGGGGAGCTGTTTTTT. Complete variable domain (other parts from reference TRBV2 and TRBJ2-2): EPEVTQTPSHQVTQMGQEVILRCVPISNHLYFYWYRQILGQKVEFLVSFYNNEISEKSEIFDDQFSVERPDGSNFTLKIRSTKLEDSAMYFCASSEGTTNTGELFFGEGSRLTVL.

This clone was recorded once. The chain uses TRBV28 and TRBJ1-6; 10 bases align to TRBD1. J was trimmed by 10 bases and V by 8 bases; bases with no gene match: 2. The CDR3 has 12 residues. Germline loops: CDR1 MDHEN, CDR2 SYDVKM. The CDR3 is CASRDRGSPLHF. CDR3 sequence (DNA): TGTGCCAGCCGGGACAGGGGCTCACCCCTCCACTTT.

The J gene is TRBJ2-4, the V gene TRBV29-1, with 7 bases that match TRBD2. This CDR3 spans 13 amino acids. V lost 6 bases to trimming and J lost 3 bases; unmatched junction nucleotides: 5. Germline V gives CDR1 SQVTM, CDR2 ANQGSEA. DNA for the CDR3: TGCAGCGTCACGGGACTAAGCAAAAACATTCAGTACTTC. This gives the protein CSVTGLSKNIQYF.

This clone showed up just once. The CDR3 coding sequence is TGCGCCAGTACTAGTCTAGCGGGAGTGGAAGATACGCAGTATTTT. This gives the protein CASTSLAGVEDTQYF. The chain carries TRBV10-1 and TRBJ2-3, with TRBD2 matching over 10 bases. Germline CDR1 and CDR2: WNHNN and SYGVQD (reference sequence). Unmatched junction bases numbered 11, after V lost 9 bases and J lost 5 bases. The CDR3 runs to 15 residues.

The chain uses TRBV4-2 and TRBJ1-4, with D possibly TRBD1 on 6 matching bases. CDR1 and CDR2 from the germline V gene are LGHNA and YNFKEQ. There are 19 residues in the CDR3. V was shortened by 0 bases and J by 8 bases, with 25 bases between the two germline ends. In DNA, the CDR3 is TGTGCCAGCAGCCAAGATCACGGGGGGGCGCGGAAATTTCGGGAAAAACTGTTTTTT. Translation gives CASSQDHGGARKFREKLFF.

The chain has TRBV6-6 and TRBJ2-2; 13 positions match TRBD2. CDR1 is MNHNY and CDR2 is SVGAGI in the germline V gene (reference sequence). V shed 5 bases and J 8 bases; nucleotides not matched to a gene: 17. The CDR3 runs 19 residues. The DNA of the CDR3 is TGTGCCAGCAGTCCAACACCTTCTTTCGGGACTAGCGGGGAAGGGGAGCTGTTTTTT. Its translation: CASSPTPSFGTSGEGELFF.